This TCR beta chain was identified during a study of blood T cell repertoires in COVID-19. Background on the study: Donors in the United States, Italy and Spain gave samples during acute or convalescent COVID-19.

CDR1 MNHNS and CDR2 SASEGT come from the germline V gene. The CDR3 contains 15 residues. Trimming removed 2 bases from V and 0 bases from J, with 8 bases in between. This table comes from immunoSEQ multiplex PCR, and its TCRdb copy is limited to in-frame clones, with some not included. The sample holds approximately 190,000 clones, 70% to 90% seen once. The material sequenced was peripheral blood. The receptor comes from a woman aged 35 to 49 who had recovered from COVID-19. The gene calls are TRBV6-1 and TRBJ1-3; no reliable D call. CDR3 nucleotides: TGTGCCAGCAGTGAACTGAGCTTCTCTGGAAACACCATATATTTT. It translates to CASSELSFSGNTIYF.